These T cell receptor beta chains were read from a single sample in a study of radiotherapy plus CTLA-4 blockade in lung cancer. The method was immunoSEQ multiplex PCR; TCRdb's version includes in-frame clones alone and lacks a portion of them. This table has some 110,000 clones, approximately 80% appearing once. Sequenced here: peripheral blood, sampled from a patient treated with radiotherapy plus ipilimumab. The receptors were sampled from a human donor with non-small cell lung cancer who had a partial response to radiotherapy plus ipilimumab. Both conserved end residues are part of each CDR3. The D gene is left open where the match is weak. Clone size is given for some rows only: seen once, a few or many times, or a class if the clone is expanded.

size | D | J | length | V | CDR3 | DNA
. | . | TRBJ2-7 | 13 | TRBV6-6 | CASSLTGAMEQYF | TGTGCCAGCAGTCTTACAGGAGCTATGGAGCAGTACTTC
. | TRBD1 | TRBJ2-6 | 18 | TRBV5-6 | CASRPSTGTSSGANVLTF | TGTGCCAGCAGACCTTCGACAGGGACGAGCTCTGGGGCCAACGTCCTGACTTTC
. | . | TRBJ1-5 | 14 | TRBV5-6 | CASSLGLSNQPQHF | TGTGCCAGCAGCTTGGGACTTAGCAATCAGCCCCAGCATTTT
. | TRBD1 | TRBJ2-6 | 17 | TRBV29-1 | CSVTGQGASSGANVLTF | TGCAGCGTCACGGGACAGGGGGCAAGCTCTGGGGCCAACGTCCTGACTTTC
. | TRBD1 | TRBJ1-2 | 15 | TRBV14 | CASSLGQGPLYGYTF | TGTGCCAGCAGCCTCGGACAGGGGCCTCTCTATGGCTACACCTTC
. | . | TRBJ2-1 | 16 | TRBV6-5 | CASSYGGSTIYNEQFF | TGTGCCAGCAGTTACGGGGGCTCAACAATCTACAATGAGCAGTTCTTC
. | . | TRBJ2-2 | 12 | TRBV4-2 | CASRRDTGELFF | TGTGCCAGCAGACGAGACACCGGGGAGCTGTTTTTT
. | . | TRBJ1-1 | 16 | TRBV5-1 | CASSLALQGSGTEAFF | TGCGCCAGCAGCTTGGCATTGCAGGGGTCGGGTACTGAAGCTTTCTTT
. | . | TRBJ1-2 | 13 | TRBV5-4 | CASSLGGRYGYTF | TGTGCCAGCAGCTTGGGAGGGAGGTATGGCTACACCTTC
few | . | TRBJ2-2 | 15 | TRBV6-4 | CASSEEGGHTGELFF | TGTGCCAGCAGTGAAGAGGGAGGCCACACCGGGGAGCTGTTTTTT
. | TRBD2 | TRBJ2-5 | 16 | TRBV19 | CASSTRLAGWKETQYF | TGTGCCAGTAGTACTAGACTAGCGGGATGGAAAGAGACCCAGTACTTC